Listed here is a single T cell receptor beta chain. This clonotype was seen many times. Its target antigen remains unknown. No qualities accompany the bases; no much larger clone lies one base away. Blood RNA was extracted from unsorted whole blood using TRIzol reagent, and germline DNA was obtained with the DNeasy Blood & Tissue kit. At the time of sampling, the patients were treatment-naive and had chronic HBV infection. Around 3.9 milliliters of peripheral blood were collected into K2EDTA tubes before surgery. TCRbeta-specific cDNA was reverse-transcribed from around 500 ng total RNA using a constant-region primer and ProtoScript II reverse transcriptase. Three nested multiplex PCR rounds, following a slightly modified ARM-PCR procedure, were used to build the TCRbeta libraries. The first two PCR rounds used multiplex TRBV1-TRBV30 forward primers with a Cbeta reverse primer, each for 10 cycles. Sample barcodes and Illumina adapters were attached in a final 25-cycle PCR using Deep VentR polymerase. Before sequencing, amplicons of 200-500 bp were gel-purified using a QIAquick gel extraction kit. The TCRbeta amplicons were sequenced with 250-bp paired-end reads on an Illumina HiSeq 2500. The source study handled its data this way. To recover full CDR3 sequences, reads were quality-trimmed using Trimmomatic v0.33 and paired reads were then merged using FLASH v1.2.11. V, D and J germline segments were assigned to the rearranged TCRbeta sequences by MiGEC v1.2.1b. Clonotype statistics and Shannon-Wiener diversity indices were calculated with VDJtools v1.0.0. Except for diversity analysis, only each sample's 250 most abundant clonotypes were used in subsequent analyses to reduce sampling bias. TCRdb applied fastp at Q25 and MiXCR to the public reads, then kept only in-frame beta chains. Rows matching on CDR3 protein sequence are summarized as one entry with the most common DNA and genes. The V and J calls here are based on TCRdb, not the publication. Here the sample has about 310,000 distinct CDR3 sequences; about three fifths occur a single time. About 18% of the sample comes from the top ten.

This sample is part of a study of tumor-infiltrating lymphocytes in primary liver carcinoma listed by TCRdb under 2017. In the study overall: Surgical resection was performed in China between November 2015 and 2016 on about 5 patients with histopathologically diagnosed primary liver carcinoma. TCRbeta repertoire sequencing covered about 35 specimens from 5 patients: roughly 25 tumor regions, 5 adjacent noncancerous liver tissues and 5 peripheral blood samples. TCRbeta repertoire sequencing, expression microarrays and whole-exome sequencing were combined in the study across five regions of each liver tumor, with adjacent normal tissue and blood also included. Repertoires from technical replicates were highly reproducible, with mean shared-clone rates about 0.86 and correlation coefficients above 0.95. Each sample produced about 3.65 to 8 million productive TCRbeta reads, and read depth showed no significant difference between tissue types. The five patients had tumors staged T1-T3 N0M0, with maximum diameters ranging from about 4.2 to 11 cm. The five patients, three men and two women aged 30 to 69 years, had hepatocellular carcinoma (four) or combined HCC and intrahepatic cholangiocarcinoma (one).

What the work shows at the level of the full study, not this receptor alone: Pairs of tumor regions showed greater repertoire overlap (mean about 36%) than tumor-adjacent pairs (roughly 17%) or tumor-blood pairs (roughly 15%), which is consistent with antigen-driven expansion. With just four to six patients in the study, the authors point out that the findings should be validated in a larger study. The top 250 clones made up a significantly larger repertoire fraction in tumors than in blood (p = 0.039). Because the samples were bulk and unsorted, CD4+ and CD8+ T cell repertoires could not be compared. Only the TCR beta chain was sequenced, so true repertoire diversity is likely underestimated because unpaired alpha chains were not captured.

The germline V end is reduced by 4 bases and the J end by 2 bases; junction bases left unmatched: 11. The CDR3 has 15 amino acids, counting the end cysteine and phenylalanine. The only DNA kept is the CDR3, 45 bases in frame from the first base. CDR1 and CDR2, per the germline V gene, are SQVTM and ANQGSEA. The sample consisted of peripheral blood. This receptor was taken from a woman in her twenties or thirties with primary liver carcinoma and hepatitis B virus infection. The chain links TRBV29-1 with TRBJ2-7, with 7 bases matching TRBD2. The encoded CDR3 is CSVGPGGSSTYEQYF. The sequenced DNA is TGCAGCGTTGGGCCTGGCGGGAGCTCTACCTACGAGCAGTACTTC.